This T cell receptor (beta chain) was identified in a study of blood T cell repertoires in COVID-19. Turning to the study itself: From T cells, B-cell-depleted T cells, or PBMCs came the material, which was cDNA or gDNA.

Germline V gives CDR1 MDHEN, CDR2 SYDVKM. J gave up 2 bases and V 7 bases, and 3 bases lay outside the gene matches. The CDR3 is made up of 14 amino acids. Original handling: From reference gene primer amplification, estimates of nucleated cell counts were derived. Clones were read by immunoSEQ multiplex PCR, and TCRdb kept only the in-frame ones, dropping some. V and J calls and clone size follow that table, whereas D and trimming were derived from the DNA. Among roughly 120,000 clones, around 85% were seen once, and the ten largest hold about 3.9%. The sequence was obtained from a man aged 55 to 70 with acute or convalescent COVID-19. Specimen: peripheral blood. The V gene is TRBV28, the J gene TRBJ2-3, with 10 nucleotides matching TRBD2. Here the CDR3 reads CASTTSGVTDTQYF. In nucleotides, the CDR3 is TGTGCCAGCACAACTAGCGGGGTCACAGATACGCAGTATTTT.